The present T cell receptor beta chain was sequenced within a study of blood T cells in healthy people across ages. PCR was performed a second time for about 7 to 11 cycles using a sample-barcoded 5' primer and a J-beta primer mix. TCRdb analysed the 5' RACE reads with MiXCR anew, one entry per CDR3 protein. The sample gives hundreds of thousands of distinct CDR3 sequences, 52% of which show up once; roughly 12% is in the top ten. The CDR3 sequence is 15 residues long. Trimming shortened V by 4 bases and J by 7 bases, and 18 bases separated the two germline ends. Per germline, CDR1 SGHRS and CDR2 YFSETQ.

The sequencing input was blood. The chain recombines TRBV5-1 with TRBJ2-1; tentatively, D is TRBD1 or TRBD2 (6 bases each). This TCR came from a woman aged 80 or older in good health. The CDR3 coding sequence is TGCGCCAGCAGCCCGCCGGGGGCTGGAGGGAATGAGCAGTTCTTC. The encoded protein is CASSPPGAGGNEQFF. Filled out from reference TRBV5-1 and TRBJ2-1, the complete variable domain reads KAGVTQTPRYLIKTRGQQVTLSCSPISGHRSVSWYQQTPGQGLQFLFEYFSETQRNKGNFPGRFSGRQFSNSRSEMNVSTLELGDSALYLCASSPPGAGGNEQFFGPGTRLTVL.